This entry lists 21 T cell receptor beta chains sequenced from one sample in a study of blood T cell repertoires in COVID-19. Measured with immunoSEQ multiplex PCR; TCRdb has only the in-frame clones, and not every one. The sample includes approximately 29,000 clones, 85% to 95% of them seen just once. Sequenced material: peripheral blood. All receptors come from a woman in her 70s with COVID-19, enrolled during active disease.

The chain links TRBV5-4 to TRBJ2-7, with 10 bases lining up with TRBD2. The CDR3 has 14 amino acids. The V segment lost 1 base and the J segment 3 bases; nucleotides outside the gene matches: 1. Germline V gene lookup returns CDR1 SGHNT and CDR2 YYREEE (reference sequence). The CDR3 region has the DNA TGTGCCAGCAGCTTGAAGCGGGAGGGCTACGAGCAGTACTTC. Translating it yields CASSLKREGYEQYF.

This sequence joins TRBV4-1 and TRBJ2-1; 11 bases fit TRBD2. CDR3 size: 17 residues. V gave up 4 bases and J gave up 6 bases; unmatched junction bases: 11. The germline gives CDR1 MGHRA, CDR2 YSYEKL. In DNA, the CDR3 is TGCGCCAGCAGCCTAACCGAAGGGACTAGCGGCCTCAATGAGCAGTTCTTC. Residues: CASSLTEGTSGLNEQFF.

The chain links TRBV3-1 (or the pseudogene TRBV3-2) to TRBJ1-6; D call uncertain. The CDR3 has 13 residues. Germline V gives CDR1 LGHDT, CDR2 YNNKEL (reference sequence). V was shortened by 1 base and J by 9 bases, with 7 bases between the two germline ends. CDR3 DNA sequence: TGTGCCAGCAGCCAAGTAGAGGGTTCACCCCTCCACTTT. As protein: CASSQVEGSPLHF.

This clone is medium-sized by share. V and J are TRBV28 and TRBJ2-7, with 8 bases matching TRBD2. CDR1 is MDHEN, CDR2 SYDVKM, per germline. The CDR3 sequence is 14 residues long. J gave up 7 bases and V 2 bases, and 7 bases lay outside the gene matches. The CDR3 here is CASSLTGRAREQYF. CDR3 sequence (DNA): TGTGCCAGCAGTTTAACCGGGAGGGCGAGAGAGCAGTACTTC.

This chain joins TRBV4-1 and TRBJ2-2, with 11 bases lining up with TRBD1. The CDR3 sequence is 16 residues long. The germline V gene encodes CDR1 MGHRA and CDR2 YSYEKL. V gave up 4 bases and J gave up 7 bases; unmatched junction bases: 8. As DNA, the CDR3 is TGCGCCAGCAGCCGCTGGGGACAGGGGGAGGTCGGGGAGCTGTTTTTT. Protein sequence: CASSRWGQGEVGELFF.

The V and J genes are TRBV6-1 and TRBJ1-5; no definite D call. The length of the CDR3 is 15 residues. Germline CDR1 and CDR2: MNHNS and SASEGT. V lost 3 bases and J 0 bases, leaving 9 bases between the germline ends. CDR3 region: CASSEWQYSNQPQHF. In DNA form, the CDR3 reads TGTGCCAGCAGTGAGTGGCAGTATAGCAATCAGCCCCAGCATTTT.

Here the CDR3 reads CASSVYLEKLFF. CDR3 in DNA: TGTGCCAGCAGTGTATACTTGGAAAAACTGTTTTTT. This sequence joins TRBV28 and TRBJ1-4; D is unclear. The germline V gene encodes CDR1 MDHEN and CDR2 SYDVKM. The V and J ends lost 5 bases and 8 bases respectively, with 9 bases between them. The CDR3 covers 12 residues.

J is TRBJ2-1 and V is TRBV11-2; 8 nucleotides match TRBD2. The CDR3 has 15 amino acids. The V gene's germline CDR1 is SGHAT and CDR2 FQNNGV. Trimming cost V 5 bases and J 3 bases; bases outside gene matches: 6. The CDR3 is CASSLSGRVYNEQFF. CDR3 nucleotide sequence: TGTGCCAGCAGCCTCAGCGGGAGAGTCTACAATGAGCAGTTCTTC.

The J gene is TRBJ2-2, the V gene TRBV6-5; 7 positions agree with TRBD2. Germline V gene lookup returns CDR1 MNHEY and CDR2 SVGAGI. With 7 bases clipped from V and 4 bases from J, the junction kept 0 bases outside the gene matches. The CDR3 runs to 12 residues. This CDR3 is CASIAGTGELFF. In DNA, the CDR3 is TGTGCCAGCATAGCGGGCACCGGGGAGCTGTTTTTT.

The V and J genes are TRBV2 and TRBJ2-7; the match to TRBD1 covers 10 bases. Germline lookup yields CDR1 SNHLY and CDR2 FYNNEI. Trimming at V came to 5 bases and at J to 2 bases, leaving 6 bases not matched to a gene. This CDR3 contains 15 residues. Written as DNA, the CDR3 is TGTGCCAGCAGTTACGGACAGGGGGAGGCCTACGAGCAGTACTTC. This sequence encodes CASSYGQGEAYEQYF.

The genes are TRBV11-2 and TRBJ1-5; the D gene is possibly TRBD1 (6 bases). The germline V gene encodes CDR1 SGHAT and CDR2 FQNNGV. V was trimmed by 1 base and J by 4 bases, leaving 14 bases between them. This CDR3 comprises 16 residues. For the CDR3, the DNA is TGTGCCAGCAGCTTAGGGCCGGGACAAGCTAATCAGCCCCAGCATTTT. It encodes CASSLGPGQANQPQHF. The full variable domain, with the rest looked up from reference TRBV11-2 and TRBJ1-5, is EAGVAQSPRYKIIEKRQSVAFWCNPISGHATLYWYQQILGQGPKLLIQFQNNGVVDDSQLPKDRFSAERLKGVDSTLKIQPAKLEDSAVYLCASSLGPGQANQPQHFGDGTRLSIL.

The CDR3 loop is CASSQDRASGRIEQFF. DNA for the CDR3: TGCGCCAGCAGCCAAGATAGGGCTAGCGGGAGGATTGAGCAGTTCTTC. The chain recombines TRBV4-1 with TRBJ2-1; 11 positions agree with TRBD2. Germline lookup yields CDR1 MGHRA and CDR2 YSYEKL. After removal of 0 bases from V and 9 bases from J, the junction contained 7 bases not matched to a gene. The CDR3 loop spans 16 amino acids.

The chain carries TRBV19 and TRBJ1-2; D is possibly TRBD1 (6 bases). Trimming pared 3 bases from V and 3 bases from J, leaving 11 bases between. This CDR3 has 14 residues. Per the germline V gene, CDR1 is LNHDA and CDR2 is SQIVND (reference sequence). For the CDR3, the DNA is TGTGCCAGTAGTATTACACAGGGTCACTATGGCTACACCTTC. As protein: CASSITQGHYGYTF.

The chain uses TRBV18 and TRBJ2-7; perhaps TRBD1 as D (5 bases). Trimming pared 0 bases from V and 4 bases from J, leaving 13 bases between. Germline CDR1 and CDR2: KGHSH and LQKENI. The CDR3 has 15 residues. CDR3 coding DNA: TGTGCCAGCTCACCACCGGCTCAGGGCCCATACGAGCAGTACTTC. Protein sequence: CASSPPAQGPYEQYF.

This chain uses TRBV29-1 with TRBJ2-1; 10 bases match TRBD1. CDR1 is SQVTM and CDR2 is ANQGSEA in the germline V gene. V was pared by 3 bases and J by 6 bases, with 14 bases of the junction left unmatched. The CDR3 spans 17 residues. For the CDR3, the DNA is TGCAGCGTTGAGGCGATTCTCCCGGGACAGGGGATCAATGAGCAGTTCTTC. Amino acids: CSVEAILPGQGINEQFF.

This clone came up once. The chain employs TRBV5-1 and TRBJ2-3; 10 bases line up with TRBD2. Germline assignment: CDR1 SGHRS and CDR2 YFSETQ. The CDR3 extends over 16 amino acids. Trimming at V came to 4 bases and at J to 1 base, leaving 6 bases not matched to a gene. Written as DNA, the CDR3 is TGCGCCAGCAGCCGAACCCTAGCGGGAGGCACAGATACGCAGTATTTT. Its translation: CASSRTLAGGTDTQYF. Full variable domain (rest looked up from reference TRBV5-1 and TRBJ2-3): KAGVTQTPRYLIKTRGQQVTLSCSPISGHRSVSWYQQTPGQGLQFLFEYFSETQRNKGNFPGRFSGRQFSNSRSEMNVSTLELGDSALYLCASSRTLAGGTDTQYFGPGTRLTVL.

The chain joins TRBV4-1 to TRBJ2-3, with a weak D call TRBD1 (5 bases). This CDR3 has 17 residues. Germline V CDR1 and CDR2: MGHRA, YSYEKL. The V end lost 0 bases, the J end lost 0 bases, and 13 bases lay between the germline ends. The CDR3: CASSQDRQRPSTDTQYF. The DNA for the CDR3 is TGCGCCAGCAGCCAAGACCGACAGAGACCTAGCACAGATACGCAGTATTTT.

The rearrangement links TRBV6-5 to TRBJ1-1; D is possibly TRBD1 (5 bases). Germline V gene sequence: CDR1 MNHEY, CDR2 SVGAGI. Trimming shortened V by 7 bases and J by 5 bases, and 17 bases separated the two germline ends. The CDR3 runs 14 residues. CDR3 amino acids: CASTRSGTGTEAFF. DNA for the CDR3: TGTGCCAGCACCCGAAGCGGGACGGGGACTGAAGCTTTCTTT.

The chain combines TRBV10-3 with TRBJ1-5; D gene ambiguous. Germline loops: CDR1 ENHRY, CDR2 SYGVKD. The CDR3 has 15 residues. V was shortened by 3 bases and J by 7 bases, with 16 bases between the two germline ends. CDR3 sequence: CAISDPLQFGQPQHF. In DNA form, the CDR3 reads TGTGCCATCAGTGATCCTTTGCAGTTCGGGCAGCCCCAGCATTTT.

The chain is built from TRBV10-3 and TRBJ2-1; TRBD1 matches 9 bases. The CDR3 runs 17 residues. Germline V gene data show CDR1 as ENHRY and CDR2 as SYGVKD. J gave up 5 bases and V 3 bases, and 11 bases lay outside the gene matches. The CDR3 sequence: CAISDPLRGTGHNEQFF. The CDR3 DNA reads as TGTGCCATCAGTGACCCATTGCGCGGGACAGGGCACAATGAGCAGTTCTTC.

The DNA of the CDR3 is TGCAGTGCGGCCGGGGTCTACGAGCAGTACTTC. It yields the protein CSAAGVYEQYF. The rearrangement uses TRBV20-1 and TRBJ2-7, with D tentatively TRBD2 (5 bases). The germline gives CDR1 DFQATT, CDR2 SNEGSKA (reference sequence). The V and J ends lost 6 bases and 3 bases respectively, with 9 bases between them. The CDR3 sequence is 11 residues long.